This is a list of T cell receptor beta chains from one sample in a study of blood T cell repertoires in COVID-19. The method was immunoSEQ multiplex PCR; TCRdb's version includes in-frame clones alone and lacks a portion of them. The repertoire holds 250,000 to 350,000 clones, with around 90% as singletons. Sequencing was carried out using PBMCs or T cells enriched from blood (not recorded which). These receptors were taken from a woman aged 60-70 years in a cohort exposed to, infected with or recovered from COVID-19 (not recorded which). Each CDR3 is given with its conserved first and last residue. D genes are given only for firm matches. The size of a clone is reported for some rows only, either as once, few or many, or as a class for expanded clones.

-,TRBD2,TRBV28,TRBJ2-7,TGTGCCAGCAGTCCCCCCCTGACTAGCGGGAACTCCTTC,CASSPPLTSGNSF
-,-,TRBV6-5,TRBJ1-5,TGTGCCAGCAGTCTTCAGGGCTCTAGCAATCAGCCCCAGCATTTT,CASSLQGSSNQPQHF
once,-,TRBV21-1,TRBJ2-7,TGTGCCAGCAGCGACCGGGTTGAACGTCCGGTTCCTCACTACGAGCAGTACTTC,CASSDRVERPVPHYEQYF
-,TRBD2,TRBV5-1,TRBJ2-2,TGCGCCAGCAGCTTTCTAGCGGGGGCGACCGGGGAGCTGTTTTTT,CASSFLAGATGELFF
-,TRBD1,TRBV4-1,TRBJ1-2,TGCGCCAGCAGCCATCGCGACAGGGCCGGTGGCTACACCTTC,CASSHRDRAGGYTF
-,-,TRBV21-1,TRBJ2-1,TGTGCCAGCAGCAAAGCCTGGCAGGGGCCTTTCAATGAGCAGTTCTTC,CASSKAWQGPFNEQFF
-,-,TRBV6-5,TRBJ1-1,TGTGCCAGCAGTCCGCGGAACACTGAAGCTTTCTTT,CASSPRNTEAFF
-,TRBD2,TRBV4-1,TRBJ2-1,TGCGCCAGCAGCCAAGATAACAGCGGGAGAATTAATGAGCAGTTCTTC,CASSQDNSGRINEQFF
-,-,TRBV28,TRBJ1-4,TGTGCCAGCAGTGTGCAGTGGGAAAAACTGTTTTTT,CASSVQWEKLFF
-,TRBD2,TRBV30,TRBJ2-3,TGTGCCTGGAGTTCCGGACTAGCGGGAGGCACAGATACGCAGTATTTT,CAWSSGLAGGTDTQYF
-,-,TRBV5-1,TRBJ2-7,TGCGCCAGCAGCGAGTCAGGGGCGAGCTACGAGCAGTACTTC,CASSESGASYEQYF
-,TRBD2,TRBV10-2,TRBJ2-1,TGCGCCAGCAGTGAGTTCTCTAGCGGGAGGTCCACTCACAATGAGCAGTTCTTC,CASSEFSSGRSTHNEQFF
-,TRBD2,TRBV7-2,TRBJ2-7,TGTGCCAGCAGCACTAGCGGGAGTTCCTCCTACGAGCAGTACTTC,CASSTSGSSSYEQYF
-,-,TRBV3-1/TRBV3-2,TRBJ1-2,TGTGCCAGCAGCCAAACTCCCGTGACAGGACTCTACTATGGCTACACCTTC,CASSQTPVTGLYYGYTF
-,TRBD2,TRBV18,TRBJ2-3,TGTGCCAGCTCACTCACTAGCGTTACTAGCACAGATACGCAGTATTTT,CASSLTSVTSTDTQYF
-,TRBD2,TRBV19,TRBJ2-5,TGTGCCAGTACCAGGACTAGCGGGAGGTGGGAGACCCAGTACTTC,CASTRTSGRWETQYF
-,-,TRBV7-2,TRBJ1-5,TGTGCCAGCAGCTTAATTCAGGGGAAAAGAAGTCAGCCCCAGCATTTT,CASSLIQGKRSQPQHF
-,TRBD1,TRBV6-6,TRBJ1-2,TGTGCCAGCAGTCAATACAGGGGGAACTATGGCTACACCTTC,CASSQYRGNYGYTF
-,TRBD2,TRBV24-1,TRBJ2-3,TGTGCCACCAGTGCCCAAGGACTAGCGGGGAGGGTAGATACGCAGTATTTT,CATSAQGLAGRVDTQYF
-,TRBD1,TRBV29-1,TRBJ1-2,TGCAGCGTTACAGGGGGCCATAACTATGGCTACACCTTC,CSVTGGHNYGYTF
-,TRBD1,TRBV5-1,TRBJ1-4,TGCGCCAGCAGCTTGCCGCTCGGGACAGGGGATGAAAAACTGTTTTTT,CASSLPLGTGDEKLFF
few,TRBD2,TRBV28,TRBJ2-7,TGTGCCAGCAGTCCAAAACTAGCGGGGGTCTACGAGCAGTACTTC,CASSPKLAGVYEQYF
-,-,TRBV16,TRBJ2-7,TGTGCCAGCAGCCAATCCTCGGGATTTAGGAACTTC,CASSQSSGFRNF
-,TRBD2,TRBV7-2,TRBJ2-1,TGTGCCAGCAGCGAGCAAGCGGGAGTCAATGAGCAGTTCTTC,CASSEQAGVNEQFF
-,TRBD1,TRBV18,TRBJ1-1,TGTGCCAGCTCACCAACAGGGGCCAACACTGAAGCTTTCTTT,CASSPTGANTEAFF
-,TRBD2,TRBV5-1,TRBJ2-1,TGCGCCAGCAGCGCGGACAGGTCGGGACTAGCGGGGTACAATGAGCAGTTCTTC,CASSADRSGLAGYNEQFF
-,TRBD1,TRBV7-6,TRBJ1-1,TGTGCCAGCAGCCCGCGGACAGGGCTGAACACTGAAGCTTTCTTT,CASSPRTGLNTEAFF
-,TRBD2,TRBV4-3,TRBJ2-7,TGCGCCAGCAGCCAAGGCACTAGCGAGAAATCCTACGAGCAGTACTTC,CASSQGTSEKSYEQYF
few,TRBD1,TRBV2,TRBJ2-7,TGTGCCAGCAGTCGGGACAGGGGGGACTACGAGCAGTACTTC,CASSRDRGDYEQYF
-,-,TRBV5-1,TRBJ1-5,TGCGCCAGCAGCTTGGGAGACAGGAATCAGCCCCAGCATTTT,CASSLGDRNQPQHF
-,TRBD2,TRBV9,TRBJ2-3,TGTGCCAGCAGCGTAGTAGGACTAGCGGGAGATACGCAGTATTTT,CASSVVGLAGDTQYF
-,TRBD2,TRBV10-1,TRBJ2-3,TGCGCCAGCAGTGCCGGACTAGCGGGGAAGACAGATACGCAGTATTTT,CASSAGLAGKTDTQYF
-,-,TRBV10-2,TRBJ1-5,TGCGCCAGCAGTGCCGAGAGGTGGGGAGAGCCCCAGCATTTT,CASSAERWGEPQHF
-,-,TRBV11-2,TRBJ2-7,TGTGCCAGCAGCTTAGTTCGGGGGAGAGGCTCCGAGCAGTACTTC,CASSLVRGRGSEQYF
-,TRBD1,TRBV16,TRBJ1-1,TGTGCCAGCAGCCAATATAGGGACAGGGGAAACACTGAAGCTTTCTTT,CASSQYRDRGNTEAFF
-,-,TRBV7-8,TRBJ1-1,TGTGCCAGCAGCTTAGTGCTGGGGGCAACCGGGAACACTGAAGCTTTCTTT,CASSLVLGATGNTEAFF
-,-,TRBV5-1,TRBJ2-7,TGCGCCAGCAGCGCCGGACAGTCTCACTCCTACGAGCAGTACTTC,CASSAGQSHSYEQYF
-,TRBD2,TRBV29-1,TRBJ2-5,TGCAGCGCGGGCCAGGGCGGGAGGGTTGGAGAGACCCAGTACTTC,CSAGQGGRVGETQYF
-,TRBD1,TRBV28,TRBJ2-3,TGTGCCAGCAGGGGAGGAGGGACAGGGTTCACAGATACGCAGTATTTT,CASRGGGTGFTDTQYF
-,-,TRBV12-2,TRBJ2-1,TGTGCAAGTCGCAGCAGGACTAGCGGTACCAATGAGCAGTTCTTC,CASRSRTSGTNEQFF
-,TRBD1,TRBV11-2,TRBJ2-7,TGTGCCAGCAGCGACGACGGGACAGGGGGCCGCGAGCAGTACTTC,CASSDDGTGGREQYF
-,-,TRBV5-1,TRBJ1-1,TGCGCCAGCAGCTTGGAGGCAGGGAAGACTGAAGCTTTCTTT,CASSLEAGKTEAFF
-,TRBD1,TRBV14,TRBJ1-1,TGTGCCAGCAGCCAAGTGACAGGGCGGACTGAAGCTTTCTTT,CASSQVTGRTEAFF
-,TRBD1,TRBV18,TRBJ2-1,TGTGCCAGCTCACGGACAGGGGAGGGGAATGAGCAGTTCTTC,CASSRTGEGNEQFF
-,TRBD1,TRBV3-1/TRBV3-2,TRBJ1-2,TGTGCCAGCAGCCAAGATATCGGGACAGGGGGTCGGGTACTCTATGGCTACACCTTC,CASSQDIGTGGRVLYGYTF
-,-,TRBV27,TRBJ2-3,TGTGCCAGCAGTCCGCTGCAGGGTCCGGCCCATACGCAGTATTTT,CASSPLQGPAHTQYF
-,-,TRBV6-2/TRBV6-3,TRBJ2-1,TGTGCCAGCAGATACGACTCGGGACTCGAATACAATGAGCAGTTCTTC,CASRYDSGLEYNEQFF
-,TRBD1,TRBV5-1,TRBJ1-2,TGCGCCAGCAGCTTGGCCCCAGCCTCGACAGGGGTAAATGGCTACACCTTC,CASSLAPASTGVNGYTF
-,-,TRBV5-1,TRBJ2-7,TGCGCCAGCAGCTTGATGGACACATACGAGCAGTACTTC,CASSLMDTYEQYF
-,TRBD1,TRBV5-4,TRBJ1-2,TGTGCCAGCAGCAAGGGACAGGGGGCAGAAAGCTACACCTTC,CASSKGQGAESYTF
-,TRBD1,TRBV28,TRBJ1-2,TGTGCCAGCAGTCCTGCGACAGGGGCCAATGGCTACACCTTC,CASSPATGANGYTF
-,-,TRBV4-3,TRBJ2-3,TGCGCCAGCAGCCAAGTGGGCGACAGGCAAGGCGCAGATACGCAGTATTTT,CASSQVGDRQGADTQYF
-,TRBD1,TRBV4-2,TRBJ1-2,TGTGCCAGCAGCCAAGGGCCGCTTCCAGGGGGCGGTCGGGGCTACACCTTC,CASSQGPLPGGGRGYTF